The 30 T cell receptor beta chains below were found in one sample sequenced in a study of blood T cells in healthy people across ages. A second PCR of roughly 7 to 11 cycles used a sample-barcoded 5' primer and a J-beta primer mix. TCRdb reanalysed the 5' RACE reads using MiXCR and keeps one entry per CDR3 protein. The sample has 650,000 to 900,000 distinct CDR3 sequences, 60% to 80% seen once. Sequenced: blood. Receptors originate from a man aged 30-40 years in good health.

V is TRBV3-1 and J is TRBJ2-1; 11 nucleotides match TRBD2. Looked up from germline, CDR1 is LGHDT and CDR2 is YNNKEL (reference sequence). There are 13 residues in the CDR3. Trimming removed 1 base from V and 12 bases from J; junction bases left unmatched: 2. The CDR3 sequence is CASSQATSGGQFF. DNA of the CDR3: TGTGCCAGCAGCCAAGCTACTAGCGGGGGGCAGTTCTTC.

The chain employs TRBV12-3 or TRBV12-4 and TRBJ2-3; 8 bases are a match to TRBD1. V trimming: 6 bases; J trimming: 2 bases; junction bases outside the gene matches: 10. The CDR3 length is 16 residues. In DNA form, the CDR3 reads TGTGCCAGCAGACACAGGGGGAAACAACTCACAGATACGCAGTATTTT. As protein: CASRHRGKQLTDTQYF.

On this clonotype itself: A read error may produce the germline difference seen at one junction end. V usage is TRBV12-3 or TRBV12-4 and J usage is TRBJ2-7; 13 bases are shared with TRBD2. The last part of the DNA fits TRBJ2-5 better; the J call may be wrong. The length of the CDR3 is 16 residues. The CDR3 loop reads CACSPGLAGDGETQYF. The CDR3 DNA sequence: TGTGCCTGCAGTCCAGGACTAGCGGGGGACGGAGAGACCCAGTACTTC.

The chain links TRBV27 to TRBJ2-5; D gene unclear. CDR3 size: 14 residues. CDR1 and CDR2 from the germline V gene are MNHEY and SMNVEV (reference sequence). Between the trimmed V and J ends, which lost 6 bases and 0 bases, there was a span of 11 bases. CDR3 residues: CASSPLVYQETQYF. The DNA of the CDR3 is TGTGCCAGCAGCCCATTGGTGTACCAAGAGACCCAGTACTTC.

J is TRBJ2-1 and V is TRBV2; D is unclear. Germline V gene sequence: CDR1 SNHLY, CDR2 FYNNEI. The V end was cut by 4 bases, the J end by 2 bases, with 9 bases between. The CDR3 runs to 14 residues. The CDR3 DNA follows: TGTGCCAGCAGTGCCCGACGGGCCTACAATGAGCAGTTCTTC. Its protein is CASSARRAYNEQFF.

This clonotype was found once. V usage is TRBV3-1 and J usage is TRBJ2-4; D could derive from TRBD1 or TRBD2 (5 bases each). The CDR3 contains 17 residues. CDR1 and CDR2 (germline): LGHDT, YNNKEL (reference sequence). V dropped 0 bases and J dropped 1 base, with 13 bases sitting between them. The CDR3 sequence is CASSQERIWGAKNIQYF. The CDR3 nucleotides are TGTGCCAGCAGCCAAGAACGTATATGGGGGGCCAAAAACATTCAGTACTTC.

The rearrangement links TRBV4-3 to TRBJ2-7, with D possibly TRBD2 on 5 matching bases. Germline V gene data show CDR1 as LGHNA and CDR2 as YSLEER. The V gene lost 0 bases and the J gene lost 3 bases, with 9 bases spanning the gap. CDR3 length: 14 residues. The CDR3 reads CASSQDQRDYEQYF. CDR3 bases: TGCGCCAGCAGCCAAGATCAGAGGGACTACGAGCAGTACTTC.

This chain uses TRBV6-5 with TRBJ1-2, with a weak D call TRBD1 (6 bases). CDR1 and CDR2 from the germline V gene are MNHEY and SVGAGI. The CDR3 is made up of 15 amino acids. V shed 11 bases and J shed 4 bases, with 23 bases lying between them. CDR3 amino acids: CAVSRGGQGGYGYTF. Written as DNA, the CDR3 is TGTGCCGTATCTCGAGGGGGACAAGGAGGCTATGGCTACACCTTC.

In its sample, this clonotype was seen a few times. The V call is TRBV12-3 or TRBV12-4, the J call TRBJ1-2, with 12 bases fitting TRBD1. This CDR3 is built from 17 residues. The J segment lost 2 bases and the V segment lost 3 bases, leaving 7 bases of the junction unmatched. The DNA for the CDR3 is TGTGCCAGCAGTTTTCTCATCGGGACAGGGGGCAACTATGGCTACACCTTC. Translating gives CASSFLIGTGGNYGYTF.

The chain carries TRBV3-1 and TRBJ2-5; 9 bases are shared with TRBD2. Germline V gene sequence: CDR1 LGHDT, CDR2 YNNKEL (reference sequence). The V segment lost 9 bases and the J segment 5 bases; nucleotides outside the gene matches: 13. This CDR3 has 15 residues. CDR3 DNA: TGTGCCAGTGTCAGGCGGGGGGGTCTGGTGGAGACCCAGTACTTC. Amino acid sequence: CASVRRGGLVETQYF.

A word on this clonotype: A read error may be the cause here, since a much bigger clone is one base away. This chain uses TRBV18 with TRBJ2-7, with D unresolved. The germline V gene encodes CDR1 KGHSH and CDR2 LQKENI. The CDR3 length is 12 residues. This chain's CDR3 is CASAPQNYEQYF. CDR3 nucleotides: TGTGCCAGCGCACCGCAGAACTACGAGCAGTACTTC.

This clonotype appeared a few times. V gene TRBV12-3 or TRBV12-4 combines with J gene TRBJ1-5; no definite D call. The V and J ends lost 2 bases and 0 bases respectively, with 5 bases between them. This CDR3 spans 14 amino acids. In nucleotides, the CDR3 is TGTGCCAGCAGTTTACACAGTAGCAATCAGCCCCAGCATTTT. Protein sequence: CASSLHSSNQPQHF.

The V call is TRBV7-9, the J call TRBJ1-2; D gene unclear. With 3 bases removed from V and 4 bases from J, the gap between germline ends came to 9 bases. CDR1 and CDR2 (germline): SEHNR, FQNEAQ (reference sequence). The CDR3 is 13 amino acids. CDR3 in DNA: TGTGCCAGCAGCTTCAATTTGGGCTATGGCTACACCTTC. Amino acid sequence: CASSFNLGYGYTF.

There are a few counts of this clonotype. This chain links TRBV20-1 with TRBJ2-5; TRBD2 agrees at 7 bases. The V gene's germline CDR1 is DFQATT and CDR2 SNEGSKA (reference sequence). The V and J ends lost 1 base and 2 bases, in that order; junction bases with no gene match: 7. This CDR3 has 15 amino acids. CDR3 DNA: TGCAGTGCTAGAGCGCCGGGACTAAAGCAAGAGACCCAGTACTTC. Translation gives CSARAPGLKQETQYF.

The table lists this clonotype with a few counts. The rearrangement uses TRBV6-8 and TRBJ2-5; D perhaps matches TRBD2 (6 bases). The germline V gene encodes CDR1 MNHGY and CDR2 SAAAGT. V was pared by 8 bases and J by 5 bases, with 15 bases between. This CDR3 has 13 residues. CDR3 sequence (DNA): TGTGCCAGCTATCTAACGGGGGTCGAGACCCAGTACTTC. Its protein is CASYLTGVETQYF.

This clonotype appeared a few times. The chain links TRBV29-1 to TRBJ1-4; D gene ambiguous. This CDR3 is 14 amino acids long. Germline loops: CDR1 SQVTM, CDR2 ANQGSEA. Trimming shortened V by 5 bases and J by 3 bases, and 13 bases separated the two germline ends. CDR3 protein: CSVKPREANEKLFF. CDR3 sequence (DNA): TGCAGCGTTAAACCCCGGGAAGCTAATGAAAAACTGTTTTTT.

This clonotype was observed a few times. This sequence joins TRBV28 and TRBJ1-5; D gene unclear. Germline CDR1 and CDR2: MDHEN and SYDVKM. V was clipped by 3 bases and J by 6 bases, with 12 bases between them. The CDR3 is 14 residues long. CDR3 amino acids: CASSFTRFGQPQHF. Written as DNA, the CDR3 is TGTGCCAGCAGTTTCACTAGGTTTGGTCAGCCCCAGCATTTT.

CDR3 protein: CASSEAEGSGNEQFF. For the CDR3, the DNA is TGTGCCAGCAGTGAAGCGGAAGGTAGCGGCAATGAGCAGTTCTTC. The rearrangement links TRBV6-1 to TRBJ2-1, with D possibly matching TRBD2 (6 bases). Trimming shortened V by 0 bases and J by 6 bases, and 12 bases separated the two germline ends. The germline CDR1 and CDR2 sequences are MNHNS and SASEGT. This CDR3 has 15 residues.

The chain couples TRBV14 to TRBJ2-3, with D hard to call. Germline CDR1 reads SGHDN; CDR2 reads FVKESK. V was shortened by 0 bases and J by 2 bases, with 9 bases between the two germline ends. This CDR3 spans 15 amino acids. In DNA, the CDR3 is TGTGCCAGCAGCCAAGATCTATTCTTCACAGATACGCAGTATTTT. Translated, it gives CASSQDLFFTDTQYF.

In its sample, this clonotype was seen a few times. The gene calls are TRBV6-2 or TRBV6-3 and TRBJ1-4, with D possibly being TRBD1 (6 bases). CDR3 length: 12 residues. Trimming removed 7 bases from V and 8 bases from J, with 11 bases in between. CDR1 and CDR2 (germline): MNHEY, SVGEGT. This chain's CDR3 is CASTGAREKLFF. As DNA, the CDR3 is TGTGCCAGCACAGGGGCCAGAGAAAAACTGTTTTTT.

The genes are TRBV5-6 and TRBJ2-5, with a weak D call TRBD2 (7 bases). CDR3 length: 13 amino acids. From germline, CDR1 is SGHDT and CDR2 YYEEEE. The ends were cut back, 6 bases at V and 2 bases at J, with 11 bases in the middle. The CDR3 reads CASIGGLQETQYF. The CDR3 region has the DNA TGTGCCAGCATCGGGGGGCTGCAAGAGACCCAGTACTTC.

The V and J genes are TRBV12-3 or TRBV12-4 and TRBJ1-5; D possibly corresponds to TRBD1 (5 bases). The CDR3 length is 18 residues. V gave up 6 bases and J gave up 0 bases, with 21 bases separating them. CDR3 sequence: CASSQIYGTEDSNQPQHF. The CDR3 coding sequence is TGTGCCAGCAGCCAGATCTATGGGACGGAAGATAGCAATCAGCCCCAGCATTTT.

The chain couples TRBV28 to TRBJ2-1, with 11 bases fitting TRBD2. The V and J ends lost 2 bases and 5 bases, in that order; junction bases with no gene match: 8. Germline loops: CDR1 MDHEN, CDR2 SYDVKM. The CDR3 runs 17 residues. CDR3 amino acids: CASSLMYLGLADNEQFF. As DNA, the CDR3 is TGTGCCAGCAGTTTAATGTATTTGGGACTAGCGGACAATGAGCAGTTCTTC.

This clonotype was detected a few times. The chain employs TRBV3-1 and TRBJ2-4, with 7 bases lining up with TRBD1. The end of the DNA fits TRBJ2-7 better, so the J call may be wrong. Germline CDR1 reads LGHDT; CDR2 reads YNNKEL (reference sequence). CDR3 length: 13 residues. In DNA form, the CDR3 reads TGTGCCAGCAGCCGGATACAGGGGAACGAGCAGTACTTC. This codes for CASSRIQGNEQYF.

The V gene is TRBV7-2, the J gene TRBJ2-5, with D hard to call. The CDR3 is 15 amino acids. Germline V gene sequence: CDR1 SGHTA, CDR2 FQGNSA. Between the trimmed V and J ends, which lost 4 bases and 2 bases, there was a span of 14 bases. The CDR3 DNA follows: TGTGCCAGCAGCTCCCTGATTGGGCAGCAAGAGACCCAGTACTTC. It is translated as CASSSLIGQQETQYF.

CDR3 sequence reads: CASSANVGGGYTF. The CDR3 coding sequence is TGTGCCAGCAGCGCAAACGTTGGGGGCGGCTACACCTTC. This chain uses TRBV9 with TRBJ1-2, with D possibly matching TRBD1 (6 bases). Trimming pared 3 bases from V and 8 bases from J, leaving 14 bases between. CDR1 and CDR2 from the germline V gene are SGDLS and YYNGEE. The CDR3 has 13 amino acids.

The chain recombines TRBV10-3 with TRBJ2-7; the match to TRBD1 covers 9 bases. From germline, CDR1 is ENHRY and CDR2 SYGVKD. With V trimmed by 7 bases and J by 0 bases, 4 bases remained unmatched. The CDR3 contains 14 residues. The CDR3, as DNA: TGTGCCATCACTGGGACAGGGAGCTCCTACGAGCAGTACTTC. Translation: CAITGTGSSYEQYF.

There are many counts of this clonotype. The chain links TRBV7-2 to TRBJ2-7; D gene ambiguous. V was cut by 1 base and J by 0 bases, with 10 bases left in between. Germline CDR1 is SGHTA and CDR2 is FQGNSA. The CDR3 loop spans 15 amino acids. The CDR3 sequence is CASSLEGSSSYEQYF. CDR3 nucleotide sequence: TGTGCCAGCAGCTTAGAGGGCTCTAGCTCCTACGAGCAGTACTTC. Full variable domain (missing parts from reference TRBV7-2 and TRBJ2-7): GAGVSQSPSNKVTEKGKDVELRCDPISGHTALYWYRQSLGQGLEFLIYFQGNSAPDKSGLPSDRFSAERTGGSVSTLTIQRTQQEDSAVYLCASSLEGSSSYEQYFGPGTRLTVT.

The V and J genes are TRBV20-1 and TRBJ2-5; 8 nucleotides align to TRBD1. The assigned J gene may be wrong: the sequence end matches TRBJ2-7 better. Looked up from germline, CDR1 is DFQATT and CDR2 is SNEGSKA (reference sequence). The CDR3 runs to 14 residues. The CDR3 DNA reads as TGCAGTGCTAATAGACAGGGGATAGGGTACGAGCAGTACTTC. Amino acid sequence: CSANRQGIGYEQYF.

The gene calls are TRBV7-2 and TRBJ2-1; 12 positions match TRBD2. Germline V lookup: CDR1 SGHTA, CDR2 FQGNSA. Unmatched junction bases numbered 5, after V lost 5 bases and J lost 6 bases. The CDR3 is 15 amino acids. CDR3 nucleotides: TGTGCCAGCAGCCGAACTAGCGGGGGGAGCAATGAGCAGTTCTTC. This gives the protein CASSRTSGGSNEQFF.